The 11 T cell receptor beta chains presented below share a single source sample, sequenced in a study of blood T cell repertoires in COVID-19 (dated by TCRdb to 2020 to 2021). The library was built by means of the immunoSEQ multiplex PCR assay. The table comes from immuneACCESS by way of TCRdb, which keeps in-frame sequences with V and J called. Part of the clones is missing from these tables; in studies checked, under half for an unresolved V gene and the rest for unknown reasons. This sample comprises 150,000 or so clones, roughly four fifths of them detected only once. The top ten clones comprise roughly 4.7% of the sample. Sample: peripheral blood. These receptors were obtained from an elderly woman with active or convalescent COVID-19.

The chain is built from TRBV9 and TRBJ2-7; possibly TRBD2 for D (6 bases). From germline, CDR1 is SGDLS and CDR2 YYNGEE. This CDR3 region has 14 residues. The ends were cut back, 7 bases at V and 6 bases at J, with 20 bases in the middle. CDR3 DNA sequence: TGTGCCAGCGGGCAGGGCGCAATGGGACTCGAGCAGTACTTC. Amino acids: CASGQGAMGLEQYF.

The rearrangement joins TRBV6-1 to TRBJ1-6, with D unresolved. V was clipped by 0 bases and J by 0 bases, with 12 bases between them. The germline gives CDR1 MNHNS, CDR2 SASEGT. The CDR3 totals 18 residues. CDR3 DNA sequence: TGTGCCAGCAGTGAAGCGGTAGAAGGGAGCTCCTATAATTCACCCCTCCACTTT. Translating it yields CASSEAVEGSSYNSPLHF.

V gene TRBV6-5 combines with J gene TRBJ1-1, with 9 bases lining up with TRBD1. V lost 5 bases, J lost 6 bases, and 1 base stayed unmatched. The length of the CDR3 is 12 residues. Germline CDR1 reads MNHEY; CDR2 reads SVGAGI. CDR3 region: CASSRQGAEAFF. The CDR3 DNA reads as TGTGCCAGCAGTCGACAGGGGGCTGAAGCTTTCTTT.

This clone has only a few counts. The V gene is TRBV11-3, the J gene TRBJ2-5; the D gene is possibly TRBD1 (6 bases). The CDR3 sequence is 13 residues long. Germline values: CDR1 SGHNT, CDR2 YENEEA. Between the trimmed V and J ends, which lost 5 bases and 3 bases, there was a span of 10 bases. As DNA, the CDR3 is TGTGCCAGCAGCCCCCCAGGGGAAGAGACCCAGTACTTC. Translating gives CASSPPGEETQYF.

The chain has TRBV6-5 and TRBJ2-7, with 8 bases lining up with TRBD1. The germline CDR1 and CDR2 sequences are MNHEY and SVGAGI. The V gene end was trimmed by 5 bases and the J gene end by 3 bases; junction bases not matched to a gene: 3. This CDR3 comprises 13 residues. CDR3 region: CASSRDRHYEQYF. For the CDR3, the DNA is TGTGCCAGCAGTCGGGACAGGCACTACGAGCAGTACTTC.

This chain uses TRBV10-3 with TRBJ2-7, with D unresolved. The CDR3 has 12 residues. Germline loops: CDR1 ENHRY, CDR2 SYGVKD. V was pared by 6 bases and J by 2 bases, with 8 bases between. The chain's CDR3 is CAIRSPTYEQYF. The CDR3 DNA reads TGTGCCATCAGGTCTCCTACCTACGAGCAGTACTTC.

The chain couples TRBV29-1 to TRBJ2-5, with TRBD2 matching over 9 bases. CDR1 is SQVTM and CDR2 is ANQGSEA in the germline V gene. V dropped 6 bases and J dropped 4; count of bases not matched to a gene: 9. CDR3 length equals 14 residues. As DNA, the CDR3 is TGCAGCGTCACACTAGCGGGCAAGGGAGAGACCCAGTACTTC. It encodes CSVTLAGKGETQYF. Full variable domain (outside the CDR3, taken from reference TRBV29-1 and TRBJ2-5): SAVISQKPSRDICQRGTSLTIQCQVDSQVTMMFWYRQQPGQSLTLIATANQGSEATYESGFVIDKFPISRPNLTFSTLTVSNMSPEDSSIYLCSVTLAGKGETQYFGPGTRLLVL.

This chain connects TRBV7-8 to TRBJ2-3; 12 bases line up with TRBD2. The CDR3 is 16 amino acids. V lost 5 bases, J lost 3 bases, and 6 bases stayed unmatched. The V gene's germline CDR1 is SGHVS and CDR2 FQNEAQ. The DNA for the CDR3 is TGTGCCAGCAGCCCTAGGACTAGCGGGGCGACAGATACGCAGTATTTT. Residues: CASSPRTSGATDTQYF.

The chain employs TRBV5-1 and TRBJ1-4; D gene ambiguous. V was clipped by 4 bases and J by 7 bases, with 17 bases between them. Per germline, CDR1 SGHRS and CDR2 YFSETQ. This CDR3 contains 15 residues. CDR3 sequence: CASSPPGSVGEKLFF. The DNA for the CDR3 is TGCGCCAGCAGCCCGCCCGGGTCCGTTGGTGAAAAACTGTTTTTT.

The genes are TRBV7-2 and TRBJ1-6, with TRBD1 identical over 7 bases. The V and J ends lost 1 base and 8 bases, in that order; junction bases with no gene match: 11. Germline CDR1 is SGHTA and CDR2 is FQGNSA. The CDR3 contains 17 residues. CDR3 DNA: TGTGCCAGCAGCTTAGGGCGTCGGGGACAGTTTTATTCACCCCTCCACTTT. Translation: CASSLGRRGQFYSPLHF.

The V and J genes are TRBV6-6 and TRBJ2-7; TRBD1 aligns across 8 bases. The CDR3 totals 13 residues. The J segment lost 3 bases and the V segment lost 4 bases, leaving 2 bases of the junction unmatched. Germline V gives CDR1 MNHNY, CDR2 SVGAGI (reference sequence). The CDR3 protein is CASSSDRGYEQYF. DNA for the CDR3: TGTGCCAGCAGTTCCGACAGGGGCTACGAGCAGTACTTC.